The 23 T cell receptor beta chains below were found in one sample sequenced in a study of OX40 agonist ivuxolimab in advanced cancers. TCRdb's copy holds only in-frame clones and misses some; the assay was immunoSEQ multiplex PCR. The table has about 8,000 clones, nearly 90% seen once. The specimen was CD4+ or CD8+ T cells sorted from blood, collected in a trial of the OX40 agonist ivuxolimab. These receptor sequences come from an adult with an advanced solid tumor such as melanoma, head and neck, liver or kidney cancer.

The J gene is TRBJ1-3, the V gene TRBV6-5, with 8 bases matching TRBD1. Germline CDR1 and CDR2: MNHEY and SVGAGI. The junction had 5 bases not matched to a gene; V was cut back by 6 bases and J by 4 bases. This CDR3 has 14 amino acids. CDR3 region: CASSRQGLGNTIYF. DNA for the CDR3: TGTGCCAGCAGCAGACAGGGGTTGGGAAACACCATATATTTT.

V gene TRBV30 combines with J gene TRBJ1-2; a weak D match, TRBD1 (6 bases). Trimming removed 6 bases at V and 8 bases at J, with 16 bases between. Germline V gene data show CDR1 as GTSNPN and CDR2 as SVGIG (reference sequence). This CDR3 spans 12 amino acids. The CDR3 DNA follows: TGTGCCTGCTGGGGGCAGGGTCCCGGCTACACCTTC. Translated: CACWGQGPGYTF.

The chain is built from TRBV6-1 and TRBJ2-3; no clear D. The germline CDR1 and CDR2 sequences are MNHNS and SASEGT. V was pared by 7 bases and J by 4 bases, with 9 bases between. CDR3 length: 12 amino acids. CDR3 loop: CASTLVADTQYF. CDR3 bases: TGTGCCAGCACGCTAGTTGCAGATACGCAGTATTTT.

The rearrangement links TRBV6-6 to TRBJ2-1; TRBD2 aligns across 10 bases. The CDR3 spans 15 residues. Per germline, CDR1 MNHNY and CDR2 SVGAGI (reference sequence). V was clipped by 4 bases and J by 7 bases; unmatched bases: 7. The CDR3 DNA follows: TGTGCCAGCAGTTTCCTAGCGGGAGAGGGAAATGAGCAGTTCTTC. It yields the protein CASSFLAGEGNEQFF.

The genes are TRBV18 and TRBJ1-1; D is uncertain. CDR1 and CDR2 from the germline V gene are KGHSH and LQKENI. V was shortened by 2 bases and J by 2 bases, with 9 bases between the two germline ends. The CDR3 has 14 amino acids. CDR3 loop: CASSPSQANTEAFF. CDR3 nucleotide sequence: TGTGCCAGCTCACCAAGTCAGGCCAACACTGAAGCTTTCTTT. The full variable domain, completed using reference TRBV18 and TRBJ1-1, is NAGVMQNPRHLVRRRGQEARLRCSPMKGHSHVYWYRQLPEEGLKFMVYLQKENIIDESGMPKERFSAEFPKEGPSILRIQQVVRGDSAAYFCASSPSQANTEAFFGQGTRLTVV.

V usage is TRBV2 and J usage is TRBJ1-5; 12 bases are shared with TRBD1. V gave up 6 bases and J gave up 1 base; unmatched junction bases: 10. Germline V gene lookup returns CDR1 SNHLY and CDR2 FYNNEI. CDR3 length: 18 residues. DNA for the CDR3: TGTGCCAGCAGAGCCGGGACAGGGGGCCACGGAAGCAATCAGCCCCAGCATTTT. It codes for CASRAGTGGHGSNQPQHF.

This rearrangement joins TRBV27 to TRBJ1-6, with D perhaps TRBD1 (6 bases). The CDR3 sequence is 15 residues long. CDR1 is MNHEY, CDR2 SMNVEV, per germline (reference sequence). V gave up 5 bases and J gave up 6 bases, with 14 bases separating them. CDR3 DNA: TGTGCCAGCAGTCCGCAGGGAGGGGGTAATTCACCCCTCCACTTT. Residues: CASSPQGGGNSPLHF.

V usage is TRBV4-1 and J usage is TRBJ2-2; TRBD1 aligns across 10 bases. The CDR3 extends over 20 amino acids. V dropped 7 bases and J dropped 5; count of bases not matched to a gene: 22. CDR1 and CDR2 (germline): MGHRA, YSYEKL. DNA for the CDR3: TGCGCCAGCAAACCCACCGAGGACAGGGGGATTGAGCGGGAGACCGGGGAGCTGTTTTTT. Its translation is CASKPTEDRGIERETGELFF.

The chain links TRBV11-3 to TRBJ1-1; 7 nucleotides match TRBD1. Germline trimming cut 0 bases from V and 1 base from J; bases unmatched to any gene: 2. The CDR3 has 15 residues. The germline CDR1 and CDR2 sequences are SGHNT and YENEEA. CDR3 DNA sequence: TGTGCCAGCAGCTTAGAAGGGACAGCGAACACTGAAGCTTTCTTT. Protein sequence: CASSLEGTANTEAFF.

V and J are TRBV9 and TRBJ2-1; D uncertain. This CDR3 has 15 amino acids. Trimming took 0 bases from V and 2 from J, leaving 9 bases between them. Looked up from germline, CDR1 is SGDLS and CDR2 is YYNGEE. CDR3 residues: CASSVEIAPYNEQFF. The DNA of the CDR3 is TGTGCCAGCAGCGTAGAGATCGCGCCCTACAATGAGCAGTTCTTC.

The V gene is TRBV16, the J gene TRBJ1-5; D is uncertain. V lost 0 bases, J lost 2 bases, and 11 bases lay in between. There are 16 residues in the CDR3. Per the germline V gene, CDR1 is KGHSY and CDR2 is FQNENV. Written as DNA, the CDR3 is TGTGCCAGCAGCCAATCGTCCGGGTTCGGCAATCAGCCCCAGCATTTT. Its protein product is CASSQSSGFGNQPQHF.

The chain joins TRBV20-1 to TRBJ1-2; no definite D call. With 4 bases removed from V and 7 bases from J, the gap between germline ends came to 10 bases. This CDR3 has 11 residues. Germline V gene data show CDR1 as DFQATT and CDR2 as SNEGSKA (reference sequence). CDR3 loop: CSATGSGGYTF. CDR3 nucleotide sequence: TGCAGTGCTACAGGATCGGGTGGCTACACCTTC.

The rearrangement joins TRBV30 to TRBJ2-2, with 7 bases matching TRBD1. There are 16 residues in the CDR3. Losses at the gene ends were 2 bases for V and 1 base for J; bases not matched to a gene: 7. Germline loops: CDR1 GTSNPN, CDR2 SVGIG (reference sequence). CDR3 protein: CAWSNPRQGNTGELFF. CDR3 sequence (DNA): TGTGCCTGGAGTAACCCGAGACAGGGGAACACCGGGGAGCTGTTTTTT.

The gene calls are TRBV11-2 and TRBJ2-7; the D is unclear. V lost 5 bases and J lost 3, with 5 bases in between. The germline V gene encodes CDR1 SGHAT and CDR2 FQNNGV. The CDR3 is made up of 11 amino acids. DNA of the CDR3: TGTGCCAGCAGCCTAAACTACGAGCAGTACTTC. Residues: CASSLNYEQYF.

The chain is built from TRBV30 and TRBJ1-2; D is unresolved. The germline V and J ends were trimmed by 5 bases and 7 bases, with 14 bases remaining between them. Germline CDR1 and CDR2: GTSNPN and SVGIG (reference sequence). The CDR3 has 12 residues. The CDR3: CAWGTVSGGYTF. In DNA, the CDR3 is TGTGCCTGGGGCACAGTATCGGGTGGCTACACCTTC.

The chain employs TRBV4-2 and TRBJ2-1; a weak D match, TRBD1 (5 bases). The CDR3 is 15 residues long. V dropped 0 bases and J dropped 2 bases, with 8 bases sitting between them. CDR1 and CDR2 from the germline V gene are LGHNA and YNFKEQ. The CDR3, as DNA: TGTGCCAGCAGCCAAGACAGGACAACCTACAATGAGCAGTTCTTC. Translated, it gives CASSQDRTTYNEQFF.

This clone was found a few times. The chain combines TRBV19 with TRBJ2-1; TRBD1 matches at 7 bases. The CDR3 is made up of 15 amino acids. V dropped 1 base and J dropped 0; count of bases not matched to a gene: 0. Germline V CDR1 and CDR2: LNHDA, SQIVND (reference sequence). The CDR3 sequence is CASSIGDSSYNEQFF. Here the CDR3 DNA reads TGTGCCAGTAGTATAGGGGACAGCTCCTACAATGAGCAGTTCTTC.

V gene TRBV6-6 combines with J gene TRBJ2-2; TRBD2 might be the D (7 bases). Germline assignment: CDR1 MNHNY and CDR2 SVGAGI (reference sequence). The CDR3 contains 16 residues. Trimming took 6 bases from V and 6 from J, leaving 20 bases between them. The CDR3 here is CASRNLQGRGAGELFF. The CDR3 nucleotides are TGTGCCAGCAGGAACCTTCAGGGGAGGGGGGCCGGGGAGCTGTTTTTT.

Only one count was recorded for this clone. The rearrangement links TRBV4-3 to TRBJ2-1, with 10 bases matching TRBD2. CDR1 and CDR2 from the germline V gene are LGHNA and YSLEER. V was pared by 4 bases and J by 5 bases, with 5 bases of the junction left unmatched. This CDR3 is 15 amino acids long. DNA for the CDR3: TGCGCCAGCAGCCGCCGGACTAGCGGTGACAATGAGCAGTTCTTC. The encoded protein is CASSRRTSGDNEQFF.

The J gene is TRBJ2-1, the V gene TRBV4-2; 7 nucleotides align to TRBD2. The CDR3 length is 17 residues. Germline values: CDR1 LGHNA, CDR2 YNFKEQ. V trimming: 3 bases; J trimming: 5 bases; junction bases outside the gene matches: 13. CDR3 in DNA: TGTGCCAGCAGCCAGGCGGGCCTAGCGGAACTAAACAATGAGCAGTTCTTC. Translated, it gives CASSQAGLAELNNEQFF.

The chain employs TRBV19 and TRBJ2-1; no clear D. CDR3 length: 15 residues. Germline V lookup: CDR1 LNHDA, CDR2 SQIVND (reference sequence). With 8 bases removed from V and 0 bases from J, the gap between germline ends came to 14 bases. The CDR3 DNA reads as TGTGCCAGTGGGTGGGAAGGAAGCTCCTACAATGAGCAGTTCTTC. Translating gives CASGWEGSSYNEQFF.

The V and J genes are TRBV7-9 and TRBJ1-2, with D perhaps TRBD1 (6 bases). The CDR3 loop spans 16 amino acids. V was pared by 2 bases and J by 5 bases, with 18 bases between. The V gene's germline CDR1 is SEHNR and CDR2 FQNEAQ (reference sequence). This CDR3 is CASSLRQGAGVYGYTF. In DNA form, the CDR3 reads TGTGCCAGCAGCTTAAGGCAAGGGGCAGGGGTGTATGGCTACACCTTC.

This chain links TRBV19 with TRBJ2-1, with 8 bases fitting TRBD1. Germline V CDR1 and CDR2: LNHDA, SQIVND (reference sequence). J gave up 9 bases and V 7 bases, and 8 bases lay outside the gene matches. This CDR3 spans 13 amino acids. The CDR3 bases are TGTGCCAGTACCCGGTCAGGGGGCCGTGAGCAGTTCTTC. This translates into CASTRSGGREQFF.